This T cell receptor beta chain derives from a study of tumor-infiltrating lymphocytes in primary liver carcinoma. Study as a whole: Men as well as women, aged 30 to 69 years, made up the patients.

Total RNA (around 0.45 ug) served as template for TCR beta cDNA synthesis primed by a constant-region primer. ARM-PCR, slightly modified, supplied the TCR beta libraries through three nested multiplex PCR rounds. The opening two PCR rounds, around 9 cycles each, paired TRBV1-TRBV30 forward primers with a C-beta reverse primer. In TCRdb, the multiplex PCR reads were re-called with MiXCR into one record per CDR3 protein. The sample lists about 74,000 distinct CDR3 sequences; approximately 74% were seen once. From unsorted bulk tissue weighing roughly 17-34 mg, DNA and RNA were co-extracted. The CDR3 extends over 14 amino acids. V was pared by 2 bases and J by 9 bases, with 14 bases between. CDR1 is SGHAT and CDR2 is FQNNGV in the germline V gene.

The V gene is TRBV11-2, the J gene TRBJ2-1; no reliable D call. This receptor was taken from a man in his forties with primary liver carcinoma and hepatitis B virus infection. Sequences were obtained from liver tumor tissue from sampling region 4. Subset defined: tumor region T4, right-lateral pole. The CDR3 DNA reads TGTGCCAGCAGCTTATACCGGCTAGTTAGTGAGCAGTTCTTC. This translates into CASSLYRLVSEQFF.